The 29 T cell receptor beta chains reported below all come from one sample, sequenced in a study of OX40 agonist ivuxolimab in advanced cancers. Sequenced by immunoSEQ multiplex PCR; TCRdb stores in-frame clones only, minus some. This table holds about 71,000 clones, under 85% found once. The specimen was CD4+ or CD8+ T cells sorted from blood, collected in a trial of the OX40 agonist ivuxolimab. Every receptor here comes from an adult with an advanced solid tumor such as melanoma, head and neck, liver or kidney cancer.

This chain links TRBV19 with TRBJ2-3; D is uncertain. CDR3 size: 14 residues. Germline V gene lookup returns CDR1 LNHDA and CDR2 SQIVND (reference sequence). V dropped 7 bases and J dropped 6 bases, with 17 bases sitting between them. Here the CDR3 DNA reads TGTGCCAGTACCCCGGACGGCCCTCGGGATACGCAGTATTTT. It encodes CASTPDGPRDTQYF.

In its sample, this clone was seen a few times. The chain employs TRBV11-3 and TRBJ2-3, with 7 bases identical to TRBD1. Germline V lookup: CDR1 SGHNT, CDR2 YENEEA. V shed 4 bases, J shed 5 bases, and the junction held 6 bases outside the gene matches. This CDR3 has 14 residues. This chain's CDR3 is CASSSGQVRDTQYF. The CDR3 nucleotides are TGTGCCAGCAGCTCCGGACAGGTTAGAGATACGCAGTATTTT.

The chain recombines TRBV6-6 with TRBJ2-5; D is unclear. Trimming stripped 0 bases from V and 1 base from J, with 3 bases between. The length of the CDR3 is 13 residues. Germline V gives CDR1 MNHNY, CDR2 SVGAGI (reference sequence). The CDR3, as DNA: TGTGCCAGCAGTTACTCAGGCCAAGAGACCCAGTACTTC. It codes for CASSYSGQETQYF.

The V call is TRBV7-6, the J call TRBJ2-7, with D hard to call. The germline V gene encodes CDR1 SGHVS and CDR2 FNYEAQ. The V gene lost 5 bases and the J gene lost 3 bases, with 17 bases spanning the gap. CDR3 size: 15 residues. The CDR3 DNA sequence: TGTGCCAGCAGCGCAGAGCCAGGCCTCGACTACGAGCAGTACGTC. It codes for CASSAEPGLDYEQYV.

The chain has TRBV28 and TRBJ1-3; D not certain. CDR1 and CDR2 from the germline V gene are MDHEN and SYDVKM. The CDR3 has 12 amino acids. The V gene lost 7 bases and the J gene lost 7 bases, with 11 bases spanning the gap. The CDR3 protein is CASTETSNTIYF. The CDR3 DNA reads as TGTGCCAGCACCGAGACTAGTAACACCATATATTTT.

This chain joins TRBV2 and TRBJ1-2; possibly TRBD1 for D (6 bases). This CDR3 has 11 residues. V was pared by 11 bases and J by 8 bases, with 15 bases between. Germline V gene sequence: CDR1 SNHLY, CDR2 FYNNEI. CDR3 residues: CAGGAFEGYTF. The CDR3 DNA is TGTGCCGGGGGGGCGTTCGAGGGCTACACCTTC.

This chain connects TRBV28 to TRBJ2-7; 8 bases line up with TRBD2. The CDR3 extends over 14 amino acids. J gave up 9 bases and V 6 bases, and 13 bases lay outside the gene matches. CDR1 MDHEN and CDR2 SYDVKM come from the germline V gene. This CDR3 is CASSPPQGLGGQYV. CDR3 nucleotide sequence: TGTGCCAGCAGCCCCCCCCAGGGACTAGGGGGGCAGTACGTC.

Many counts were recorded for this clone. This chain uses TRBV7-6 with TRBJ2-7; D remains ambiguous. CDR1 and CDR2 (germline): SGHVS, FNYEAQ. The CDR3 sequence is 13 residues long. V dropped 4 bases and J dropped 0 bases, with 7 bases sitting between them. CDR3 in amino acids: CASSSLLSYEQYF. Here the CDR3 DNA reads TGTGCCAGCAGCTCCCTTCTCTCCTACGAGCAGTACTTC.

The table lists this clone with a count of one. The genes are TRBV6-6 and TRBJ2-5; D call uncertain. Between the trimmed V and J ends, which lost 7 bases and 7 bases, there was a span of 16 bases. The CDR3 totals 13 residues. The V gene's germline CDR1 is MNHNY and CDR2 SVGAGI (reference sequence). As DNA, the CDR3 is TGTGCCAGCACCACCCCCCAGCCCGCGACCCAGTACTTC. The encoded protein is CASTTPQPATQYF.

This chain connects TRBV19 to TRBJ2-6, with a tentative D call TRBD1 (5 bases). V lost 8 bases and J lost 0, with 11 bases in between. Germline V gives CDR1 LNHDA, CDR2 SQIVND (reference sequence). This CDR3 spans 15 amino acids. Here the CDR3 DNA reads TGTGCCAGTCAGCAACAGGTCTCTGGGGCCAACGTCCTGACTTTC. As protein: CASQQQVSGANVLTF.

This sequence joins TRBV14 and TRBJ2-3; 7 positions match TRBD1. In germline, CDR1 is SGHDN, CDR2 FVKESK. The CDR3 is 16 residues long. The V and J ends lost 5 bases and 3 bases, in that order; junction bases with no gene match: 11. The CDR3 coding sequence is TGTGCCAGCAGCACGGACCGGGACAGATTAACAGATACGCAGTATTTT. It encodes CASSTDRDRLTDTQYF.

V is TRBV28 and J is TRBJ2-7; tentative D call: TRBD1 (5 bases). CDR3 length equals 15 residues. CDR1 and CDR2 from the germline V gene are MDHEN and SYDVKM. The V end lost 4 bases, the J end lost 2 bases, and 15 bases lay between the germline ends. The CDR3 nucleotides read TGTGCCAGCAGTTCCCAGGGTGTTTCTACCTACGAGCAGTACTTC. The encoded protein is CASSSQGVSTYEQYF.

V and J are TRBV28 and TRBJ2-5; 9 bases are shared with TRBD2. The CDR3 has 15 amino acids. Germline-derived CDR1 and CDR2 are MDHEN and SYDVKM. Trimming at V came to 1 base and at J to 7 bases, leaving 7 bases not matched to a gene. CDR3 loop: CASSLSLAGSRTQYF. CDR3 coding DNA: TGTGCCAGCAGTTTATCCCTAGCGGGATCACGGACCCAGTACTTC.

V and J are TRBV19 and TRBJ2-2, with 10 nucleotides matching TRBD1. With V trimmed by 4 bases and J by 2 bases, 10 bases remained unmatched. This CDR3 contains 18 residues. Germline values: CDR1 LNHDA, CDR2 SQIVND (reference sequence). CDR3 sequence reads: CASSTGTGVHKNTGELFF. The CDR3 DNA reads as TGTGCCAGTAGTACCGGGACAGGGGTCCACAAAAACACCGGGGAGCTGTTTTTT.

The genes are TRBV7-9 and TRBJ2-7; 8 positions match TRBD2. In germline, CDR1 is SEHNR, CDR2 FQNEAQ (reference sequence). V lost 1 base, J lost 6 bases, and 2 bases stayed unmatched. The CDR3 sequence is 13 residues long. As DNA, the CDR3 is TGTGCCAGCAGCTTAGACGGGAGGGTCGAGCAGTACTTC. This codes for CASSLDGRVEQYF.

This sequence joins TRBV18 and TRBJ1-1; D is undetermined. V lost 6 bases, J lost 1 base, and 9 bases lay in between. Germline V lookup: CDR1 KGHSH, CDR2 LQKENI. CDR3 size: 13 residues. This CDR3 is CASSLLENTEAFF. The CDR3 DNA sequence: TGTGCCAGCTCGCTCTTGGAGAACACTGAAGCTTTCTTT. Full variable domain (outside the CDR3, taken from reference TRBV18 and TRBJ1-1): NAGVMQNPRHLVRRRGQEARLRCSPMKGHSHVYWYRQLPEEGLKFMVYLQKENIIDESGMPKERFSAEFPKEGPSILRIQQVVRGDSAAYFCASSLLENTEAFFGQGTRLTVV.

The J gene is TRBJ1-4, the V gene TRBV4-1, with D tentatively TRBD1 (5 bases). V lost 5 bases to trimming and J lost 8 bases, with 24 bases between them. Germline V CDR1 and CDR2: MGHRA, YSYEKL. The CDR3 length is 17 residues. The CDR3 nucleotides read TGCGCCAGCAGCGTCGAAGGGGTCGGAGTCGGACGCGAAAAACTGTTTTTT. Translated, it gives CASSVEGVGVGREKLFF.

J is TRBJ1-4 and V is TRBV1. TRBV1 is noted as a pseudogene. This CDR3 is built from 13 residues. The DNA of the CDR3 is TGCACCAGCACTGGACTGGTGAATGAAAAACTGTTTTTT. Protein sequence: CTSTGLVNEKLFF.

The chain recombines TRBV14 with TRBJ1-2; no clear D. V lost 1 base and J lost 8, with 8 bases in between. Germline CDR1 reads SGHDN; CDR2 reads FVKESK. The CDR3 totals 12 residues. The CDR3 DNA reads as TGTGCCAGCAGCCAAGTGGGTTTCGGCTACACCTTC. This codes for CASSQVGFGYTF.

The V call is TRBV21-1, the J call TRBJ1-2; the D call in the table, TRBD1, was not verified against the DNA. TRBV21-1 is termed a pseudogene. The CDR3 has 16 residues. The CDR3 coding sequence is TGTGCCAGCAGCAAAGTTACACCCCAGGGGCTCTATGGCTACACCTTC. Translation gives CASSKVTPQGLYGYTF.

CDR3 amino acids: CASSSQGNTIYF. CDR3 coding DNA: TGTGCCAGCAGCTCCCAGGGAAACACCATATATTTT. V and J are TRBV13 and TRBJ1-3; unclear D gene. CDR3 length equals 12 residues. The V and J ends lost 4 bases and 4 bases respectively, with 5 bases between them. Germline V CDR1 and CDR2: PRHDT, FYEKMQ (reference sequence).

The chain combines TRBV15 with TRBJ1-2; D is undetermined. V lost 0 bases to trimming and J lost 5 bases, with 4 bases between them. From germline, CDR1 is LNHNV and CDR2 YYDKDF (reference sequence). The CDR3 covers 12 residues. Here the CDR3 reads CATSREQYGYTF. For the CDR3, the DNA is TGTGCCACCAGCAGAGAACAGTATGGCTACACCTTC.

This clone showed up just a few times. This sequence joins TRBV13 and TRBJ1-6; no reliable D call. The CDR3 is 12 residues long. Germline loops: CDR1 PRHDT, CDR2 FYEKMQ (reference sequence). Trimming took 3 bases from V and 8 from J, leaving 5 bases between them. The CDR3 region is CASSFGDSPLHF. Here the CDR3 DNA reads TGTGCCAGCAGCTTTGGGGATTCACCCCTCCACTTT.

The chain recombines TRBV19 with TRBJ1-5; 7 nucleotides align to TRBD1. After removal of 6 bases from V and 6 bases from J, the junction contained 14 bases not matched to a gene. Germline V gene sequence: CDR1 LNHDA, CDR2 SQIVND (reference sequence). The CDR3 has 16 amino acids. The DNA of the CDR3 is TGTGCCAGTAGCCTACAGGGGCTGGGTGGGATTCAGCCCCAGCATTTT. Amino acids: CASSLQGLGGIQPQHF.

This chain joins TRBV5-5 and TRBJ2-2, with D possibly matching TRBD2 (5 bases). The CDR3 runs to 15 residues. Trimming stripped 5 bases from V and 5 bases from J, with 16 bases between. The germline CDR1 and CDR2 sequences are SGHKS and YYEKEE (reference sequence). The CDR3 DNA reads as TGTGCCAGCAGTTTCGGAGGAGGTCGGACCGGGGAGCTGTTTTTT. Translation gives CASSFGGGRTGELFF.

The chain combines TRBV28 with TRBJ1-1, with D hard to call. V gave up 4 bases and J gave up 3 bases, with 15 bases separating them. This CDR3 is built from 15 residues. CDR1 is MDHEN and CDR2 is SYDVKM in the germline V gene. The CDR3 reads CASSSQTAGDTEAFF. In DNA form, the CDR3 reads TGTGCCAGCAGTTCTCAGACGGCCGGAGACACTGAAGCTTTCTTT.

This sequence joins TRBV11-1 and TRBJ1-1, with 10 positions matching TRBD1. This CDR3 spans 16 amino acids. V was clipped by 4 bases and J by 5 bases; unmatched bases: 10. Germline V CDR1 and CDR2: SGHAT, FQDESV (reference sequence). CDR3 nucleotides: TGTGCCAGCAGCTCCGGGACAGGGGAACGTAGGACTGAAGCTTTCTTT. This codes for CASSSGTGERRTEAFF.

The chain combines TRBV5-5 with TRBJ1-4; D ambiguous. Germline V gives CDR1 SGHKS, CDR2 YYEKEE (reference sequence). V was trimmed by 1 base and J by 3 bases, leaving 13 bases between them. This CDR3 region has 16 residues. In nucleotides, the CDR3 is TGTGCCAGCAGCTTGTCGCTGGTGGCTGCTAATGAAAAACTGTTTTTT. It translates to CASSLSLVAANEKLFF.

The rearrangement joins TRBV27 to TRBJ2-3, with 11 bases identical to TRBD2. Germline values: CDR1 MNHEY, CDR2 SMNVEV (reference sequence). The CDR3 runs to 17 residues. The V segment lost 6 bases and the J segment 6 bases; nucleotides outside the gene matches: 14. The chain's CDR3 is CASSFMTSGVSGDTQYF. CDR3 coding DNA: TGTGCCAGCAGCTTTATGACTAGCGGGGTTTCAGGGGATACGCAGTATTTT.